The present T cell receptor beta chain was sequenced within a study of technical replicates of blood from a few donors. The method was immunoSEQ multiplex PCR; TCRdb's version includes in-frame clones alone and lacks a portion of them. The sample includes more than 45,000 clones, around 92% of them seen just once. V shed 7 bases and J shed 4 bases, with 16 bases lying between them. There are 14 residues in the CDR3. Germline lookup yields CDR1 SNHLY and CDR2 FYNNEI. The TCR was taken from a human donor in good health. Some clones in this sample may be carry-over from other donors' samples. Specimen: PBMCs. V gene TRBV2 combines with J gene TRBJ1-2; no clear D. The CDR3: CASTQSLPLYGYTF. The DNA for the CDR3 is TGTGCCAGCACACAGTCTCTACCCCTCTATGGCTACACCTTC.